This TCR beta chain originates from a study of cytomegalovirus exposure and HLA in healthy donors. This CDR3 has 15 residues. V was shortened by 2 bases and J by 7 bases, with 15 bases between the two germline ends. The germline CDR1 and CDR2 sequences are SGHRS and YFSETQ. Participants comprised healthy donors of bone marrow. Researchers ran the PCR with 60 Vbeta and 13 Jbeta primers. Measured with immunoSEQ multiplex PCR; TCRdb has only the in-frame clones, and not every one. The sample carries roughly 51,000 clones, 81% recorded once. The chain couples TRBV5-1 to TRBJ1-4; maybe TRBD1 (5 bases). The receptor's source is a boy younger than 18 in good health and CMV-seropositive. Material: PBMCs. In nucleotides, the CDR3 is TGCGCCAGCAGCTTTGGCAGGGTGGAGAGTGAAAAACTGTTTTTT. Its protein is CASSFGRVESEKLFF.